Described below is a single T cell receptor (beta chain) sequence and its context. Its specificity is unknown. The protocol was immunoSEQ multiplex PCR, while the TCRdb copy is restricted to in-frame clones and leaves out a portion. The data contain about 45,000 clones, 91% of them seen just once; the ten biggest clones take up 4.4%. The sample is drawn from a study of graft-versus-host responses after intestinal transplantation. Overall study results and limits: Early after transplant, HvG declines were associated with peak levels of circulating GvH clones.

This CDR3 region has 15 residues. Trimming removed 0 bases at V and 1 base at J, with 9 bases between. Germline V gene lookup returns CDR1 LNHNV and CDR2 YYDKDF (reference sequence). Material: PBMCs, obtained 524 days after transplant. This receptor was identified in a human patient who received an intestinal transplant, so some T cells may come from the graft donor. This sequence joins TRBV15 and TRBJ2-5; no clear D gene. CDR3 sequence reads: CATSRDRGFQETQYF. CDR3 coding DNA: TGTGCCACCAGCAGAGATCGCGGATTCCAAGAGACCCAGTACTTC. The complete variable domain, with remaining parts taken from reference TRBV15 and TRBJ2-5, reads DAMVIQNPRYQVTQFGKPVTLSCSQTLNHNVMYWYQQKSSQAPKLLFHYYDKDFNNEADTPDNFQSRRPNTSFCFLDIRSPGLGDTAMYLCATSRDRGFQETQYFGPGTRLLVL.